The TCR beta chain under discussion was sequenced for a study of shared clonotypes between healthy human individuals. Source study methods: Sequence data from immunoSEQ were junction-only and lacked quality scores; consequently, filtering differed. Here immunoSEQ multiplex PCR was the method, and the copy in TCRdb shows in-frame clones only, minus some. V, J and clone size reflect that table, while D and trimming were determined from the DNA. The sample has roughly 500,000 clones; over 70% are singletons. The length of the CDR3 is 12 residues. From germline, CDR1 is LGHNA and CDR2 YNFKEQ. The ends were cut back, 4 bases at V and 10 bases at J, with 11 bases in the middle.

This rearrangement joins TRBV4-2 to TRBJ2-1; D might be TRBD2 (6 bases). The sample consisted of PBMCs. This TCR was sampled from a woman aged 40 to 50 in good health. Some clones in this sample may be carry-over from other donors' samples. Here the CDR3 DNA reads TGTGCCAGCAGCCTCCGGGACTCCGAGCAGTTCTTC. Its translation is CASSLRDSEQFF.